The sequence of this T cell receptor beta chain was determined in a study of T cells in Graves' hyperthyroidism and ophthalmopathy. The TCR beta CDR3 regions underwent amplification using RNA transcripts as the source. When the TCR CDR3 underwent first-round RT-PCR, the HTBI primer set was used. TCRdb fed the multiplex PCR reads into MiXCR, producing one record per CDR3 protein. The sample shows 480,000 or so distinct CDR3 sequences, about 15% of them seen only once. Trimming took off 2 bases at V and 6 bases at J, with 10 bases between the two ends. The CDR3 covers 14 residues. CDR1 and CDR2 (germline): MNHEY, SVGEGT.

The sequenced sample was blood. The sequence was collected from a woman between 18 and 29 years old with Graves' hyperthyroidism. The gene calls are TRBV6-2 or TRBV6-3 and TRBJ2-2; maybe TRBD1 (5 bases). CDR3 sequence reads: CASSYGAESGELFF. CDR3 bases: TGTGCCAGCAGTTACGGGGCCGAGTCCGGGGAGCTGTTTTTT.